One sample yielded the 8 T cell receptor beta chains listed below, sequenced in a study of cytomegalovirus exposure and HLA in healthy donors. Primers for the PCR totalled 60 Vbeta and 13 Jbeta. Assay used: immunoSEQ multiplex PCR; TCRdb lists only in-frame clones, some missing. The repertoire includes roughly 150,000 clones, 60% to 85% of them detected once, and 7% sits in the top ten. Specimen: PBMCs. The source is a man aged 30 to 39 in good health and CMV-seronegative.

CDR3 region: CASRPEDAGAADTQYF. The DNA of the CDR3 is TGTGCCAGCAGGCCCGAGGATGCGGGAGCGGCAGATACGCAGTATTTT. This chain uses TRBV27 with TRBJ2-3; 7 bases line up with TRBD2. The germline V gene encodes CDR1 MNHEY and CDR2 SMNVEV (reference sequence). Trimming removed 6 bases from V and 4 bases from J; junction bases left unmatched: 13. This CDR3 spans 16 amino acids.

The chain couples TRBV7-9 to TRBJ1-1; unclear D gene. Trimming removed 3 bases from V and 1 base from J, with 9 bases in between. Germline assignment: CDR1 SEHNR and CDR2 FQNEAQ (reference sequence). The CDR3 runs to 14 residues. The CDR3 loop reads CASSFYAGNTEAFF. In DNA form, the CDR3 reads TGTGCCAGCAGCTTTTACGCAGGGAACACTGAAGCTTTCTTT.

This clone has only a few counts. The chain links TRBV19 to TRBJ2-5, with no clear D. CDR1 is LNHDA, CDR2 SQIVND, per germline (reference sequence). CDR3 length equals 13 residues. Trimming cost V 3 bases and J 2 bases, with 7 bases left between them. CDR3: CASSIGEQETQYF. The CDR3 coding sequence is TGTGCCAGTAGTATCGGAGAGCAAGAGACCCAGTACTTC.

V and J are TRBV19 and TRBJ1-2, with a weak D call TRBD1 (6 bases). Trimming took 6 bases from V and 3 from J, leaving 20 bases between them. Germline CDR1 LNHDA, CDR2 SQIVND (reference sequence). The CDR3 is 16 residues long. The CDR3 coding sequence is TGTGCCAGTAGCTCCCCACTCCCGAAGGGGGACTATGGCTACACCTTC. Translation gives CASSSPLPKGDYGYTF.

The chain carries TRBV6-1 and TRBJ2-7; 14 positions agree with TRBD2. The J segment lost 5 bases and the V segment lost 4 bases, leaving 7 bases of the junction unmatched. The CDR3 contains 16 residues. Germline CDR1 and CDR2: MNHNS and SASEGT. In DNA, the CDR3 is TGTGCCAGCAGTGTTGGGACTAGCGGGGGCTTTGACGAGCAGTACTTC. Amino acid sequence: CASSVGTSGGFDEQYF.

The V call is TRBV4-2, the J call TRBJ2-1; 8 bases fit TRBD2. The CDR3 sequence is 16 residues long. In germline, CDR1 is LGHNA, CDR2 YNFKEQ. Trimming took 1 base from V and 7 from J; bases not matched to a gene: 9. The CDR3 loop is CASSQAGGPSGNEQFF. The CDR3 nucleotides are TGTGCCAGCAGCCAAGCGGGAGGGCCCTCGGGGAATGAGCAGTTCTTC.

The J gene is TRBJ1-5, the V gene TRBV2; 7 bases match TRBD1. V lost 2 bases to trimming and J lost 7 bases; unmatched junction nucleotides: 5. This CDR3 is 14 amino acids long. From germline, CDR1 is SNHLY and CDR2 FYNNEI. Here the CDR3 DNA reads TGTGCCAGCAGTGAACAAGGGACAGTCCAGCCCCAGCATTTT. Translation gives CASSEQGTVQPQHF.

The CDR3 DNA sequence: TGTGCCAGTAAGAGTAGCGGGGGGAACAATGAGCAGTTCTTC. Amino acid sequence: CASKSSGGNNEQFF. V gene TRBV19 combines with J gene TRBJ2-1, with 10 positions matching TRBD2. Germline CDR1 is LNHDA and CDR2 is SQIVND (reference sequence). This CDR3 contains 14 residues. After removal of 7 bases from V and 5 bases from J, the junction contained 5 bases not matched to a gene.